The 20 T cell receptor beta chains in this list originate from one sample, sequenced in a study of cytomegalovirus exposure and HLA in healthy donors. The PCR was carried out with 60 Vbeta primers and 13 Jbeta primers. Some clones are missing from TCRdb's copy, which holds only in-frame ones; the method was immunoSEQ multiplex PCR. The profile shows 90,000 to 120,000 clones, 70% to 85% of them singletons. Specimen: PBMCs. These receptors all come from a male donor in good health and CMV-seronegative.

This sequence joins TRBV7-6 and TRBJ2-1; D ambiguous. V lost 0 bases and J 3 bases, leaving 9 bases between the germline ends. The CDR3 runs to 15 residues. The germline gives CDR1 SGHVS, CDR2 FNYEAQ. For the CDR3, the DNA is TGTGCCAGCAGCTTAGCGGTTGTCAGCTACAATGAGCAGTTCTTC. It encodes CASSLAVVSYNEQFF.

This sequence joins TRBV27 and TRBJ2-5; the match to TRBD2 covers 8 bases. This CDR3 is 16 amino acids long. Germline V CDR1 and CDR2: MNHEY, SMNVEV (reference sequence). V lost 6 bases and J lost 5; bases outside the gene matches: 14. The CDR3 nucleotides read TGTGCCAGCAGCCGGATTGGAGCGGGAGATCGGGAGACCCAGTACTTC. Its translation: CASSRIGAGDRETQYF.

The chain recombines TRBV7-3 with TRBJ2-7, with 11 bases that match TRBD2. The V gene's germline CDR1 is SGHTA and CDR2 FQGTGA. V trimming: 5 bases; J trimming: 6 bases; junction bases outside the gene matches: 6. This CDR3 has 14 residues. CDR3 sequence: CASSASSGRLEQYF. The CDR3 nucleotides read TGTGCCAGCAGCGCCTCTAGCGGGAGGCTCGAGCAGTACTTC.

This chain connects TRBV9 to TRBJ2-7; TRBD2 agrees at 7 bases. The ends lost 0 bases at V and 6 bases at J; junction bases unmatched: 9. The CDR3 runs to 15 residues. Germline V gene data show CDR1 as SGDLS and CDR2 as YYNGEE. The CDR3 DNA is TGTGCCAGCAGCGTAGAGGGAGGGACTGGTCGCGAGCAGTACTTC. This translates into CASSVEGGTGREQYF.

This clone was picked up a small number of times. This chain joins TRBV27 and TRBJ1-5; 11 bases match TRBD1. V shed 5 bases and J 11 bases; nucleotides not matched to a gene: 8. The CDR3 is 14 amino acids. Germline V gene lookup returns CDR1 MNHEY and CDR2 SMNVEV (reference sequence). CDR3 amino acids: CASSAGTGGSTQHF. The CDR3 nucleotides read TGTGCCAGCAGTGCCGGGACAGGGGGATCGACCCAGCATTTT.

The chain employs TRBV7-7 and TRBJ2-1; 8 nucleotides agree with TRBD2. This CDR3 region has 15 residues. The V and J ends lost 1 base and 7 bases, in that order; junction bases with no gene match: 6. Germline assignment: CDR1 SSHAT and CDR2 FNYEAQ (reference sequence). The CDR3 coding sequence is TGTGCCAGCAGCTTAGAGTCGGGAGGGTGGAATGAGCAGTTCTTC. Its translation is CASSLESGGWNEQFF.

This clone was counted once. The genes are TRBV7-3 and TRBJ2-1, with 9 nucleotides matching TRBD1. With V trimmed by 6 bases and J by 6 bases, 6 bases remained unmatched. CDR1 SGHTA and CDR2 FQGTGA come from the germline V gene. This CDR3 spans 14 amino acids. The CDR3 protein is CASSRQGDRNEQFF. The CDR3, as DNA: TGTGCCAGCAGTCGACAGGGGGATCGCAATGAGCAGTTCTTC.

The chain employs TRBV19 and TRBJ2-7, with 8 bases matching TRBD1. The CDR3 has 15 amino acids. V trimming: 8 bases; J trimming: 3 bases; junction bases outside the gene matches: 12. Germline CDR1 reads LNHDA; CDR2 reads SQIVND (reference sequence). CDR3 sequence (DNA): TGTGCCAGTCGACTCACCGGGACAGGAAACTACGAGCAGTACTTC. This encodes CASRLTGTGNYEQYF.

The chain links TRBV6-1 to TRBJ2-7, with D perhaps matching TRBD2 (5 bases). CDR1 and CDR2 from the germline V gene are MNHNS and SASEGT. Trimming removed 7 bases at V and 3 bases at J, with 16 bases between. The CDR3 is 14 residues long. CDR3 sequence reads: CASIIVSRGYEQYF. CDR3 in DNA: TGTGCCAGCATCATAGTTAGTCGGGGCTACGAGCAGTACTTC.

This rearrangement joins TRBV5-6 to TRBJ2-3; D might be TRBD2 (7 bases). The CDR3 has 16 residues. Germline-derived CDR1 and CDR2 are SGHDT and YYEEEE. Trimming cost V 4 bases and J 0 bases, with 15 bases left between them. This CDR3 is CASSGGAGVSTDTQYF. Here the CDR3 DNA reads TGTGCCAGCAGCGGGGGCGCGGGAGTGAGCACAGATACGCAGTATTTT.

CDR3 protein: CASSWTGSGTEAFF. The CDR3 DNA is TGTGCCAGCAGTTGGACAGGGTCGGGCACTGAAGCTTTCTTT. The V and J genes are TRBV27 and TRBJ1-1, with TRBD1 matching over 8 bases. The trim removed 4 bases at V and 4 bases at J, leaving 5 bases unmatched. Germline loops: CDR1 MNHEY, CDR2 SMNVEV (reference sequence). This CDR3 contains 14 residues.

The chain recombines TRBV2 with TRBJ2-6; D unresolved. This CDR3 contains 16 residues. Germline loops: CDR1 SNHLY, CDR2 FYNNEI. The V gene lost 4 bases and the J gene lost 1 base, with 11 bases spanning the gap. The CDR3 reads CASSGAVLSGANVLTF. DNA for the CDR3: TGTGCCAGCAGTGGCGCCGTTCTATCTGGGGCCAACGTCCTGACTTTC.

This clone was picked up one time. The J gene is TRBJ2-5, the V gene TRBV7-9; 8 bases align to TRBD1. Trimming cost V 5 bases and J 9 bases; bases outside gene matches: 11. The CDR3 totals 14 residues. The germline V gene has CDR1 SEHNR and CDR2 FQNEAQ (reference sequence). For the CDR3, the DNA is TGTGCCAGCAGCCCCGGGACAGGAGCTGGGGCCCAGTACTTC. Its translation is CASSPGTGAGAQYF. The full variable domain, rest sourced from reference TRBV7-9 and TRBJ2-5, is DTGVSQNPRHKITKRGQNVTFRCDPISEHNRLYWYRQTLGQGPEFLTYFQNEAQLEKSRLLSDRFSAERPKGSFSTLEIQRTEQGDSAMYLCASSPGTGAGAQYFGPGTRLLVL.

The V gene is TRBV6-5, the J gene TRBJ1-1; D perhaps matches TRBD1 (6 bases). V was pared by 6 bases and J by 0 bases, with 8 bases between. Germline assignment: CDR1 MNHEY and CDR2 SVGAGI. The CDR3 has 13 residues. The CDR3 DNA sequence: TGTGCCAGCAGGCGGACAGTGAACACTGAAGCTTTCTTT. It codes for CASRRTVNTEAFF.

This rearrangement joins TRBV27 to TRBJ2-5; 12 nucleotides align to TRBD1. Trimming cost V 3 bases and J 5 bases; bases outside gene matches: 7. The CDR3 has 16 amino acids. In germline, CDR1 is MNHEY, CDR2 SMNVEV (reference sequence). This CDR3 reads CASSFGTGGTGETQYF. The CDR3 DNA reads as TGTGCCAGCAGTTTCGGGACAGGGGGCACAGGGGAGACCCAGTACTTC.

This clone has a handful of counts. The genes are TRBV7-2 and TRBJ1-1, with D unclear. V lost 11 bases, J lost 4 bases, and 23 bases lay in between. Germline-derived CDR1 and CDR2 are SGHTA and FQGNSA. CDR3 size: 15 residues. The CDR3 DNA sequence: TGTGCCTCAGTTCCCGAAATCTGGAGTAGCACTGAAGCTTTCTTT. It specifies CASVPEIWSSTEAFF.

The chain carries TRBV25-1 and TRBJ2-1, with D hard to call. V was trimmed by 7 bases and J by 4 bases, leaving 17 bases between them. The CDR3 sequence is 15 residues long. Germline V lookup: CDR1 MGHDK, CDR2 SYGVNS. The CDR3 DNA reads as TGTGCCAGCAAGGTCTACCTTCTAGTGTACAATGAGCAGTTCTTC. It yields the protein CASKVYLLVYNEQFF.

In its sample, this clone was seen a few times. The chain carries TRBV5-4 and TRBJ2-2, with D perhaps TRBD1 (5 bases). Germline CDR1 is SGHNT and CDR2 is YYREEE (reference sequence). The V end was cut by 2 bases, the J end by 6 bases, with 14 bases between. This CDR3 comprises 15 residues. This CDR3 reads CASSFSRSGPGELFF. In nucleotides, the CDR3 is TGTGCCAGCAGCTTCTCACGGTCAGGGCCCGGGGAGCTGTTTTTT.

V gene TRBV29-1 combines with J gene TRBJ2-7; possibly TRBD1 for D (5 bases). The V and J ends lost 4 bases and 6 bases respectively, with 13 bases between them. CDR3 length: 12 residues. Germline CDR1 and CDR2: SQVTM and ANQGSEA. CDR3 bases: TGCAGCGTTGCGCGCAGCAGGGCCGAGCAGTACTTC. This translates into CSVARSRAEQYF.

This sequence joins TRBV7-2 and TRBJ2-3; 14 bases agree with TRBD2. Trimming cost V 3 bases and J 5 bases; bases outside gene matches: 4. Looked up from germline, CDR1 is SGHTA and CDR2 is FQGNSA. The CDR3 covers 16 residues. Written as DNA, the CDR3 is TGTGCCAGCAGCTTCGGGACTAGCGGGAGTAGAGATACGCAGTATTTT. It specifies CASSFGTSGSRDTQYF.